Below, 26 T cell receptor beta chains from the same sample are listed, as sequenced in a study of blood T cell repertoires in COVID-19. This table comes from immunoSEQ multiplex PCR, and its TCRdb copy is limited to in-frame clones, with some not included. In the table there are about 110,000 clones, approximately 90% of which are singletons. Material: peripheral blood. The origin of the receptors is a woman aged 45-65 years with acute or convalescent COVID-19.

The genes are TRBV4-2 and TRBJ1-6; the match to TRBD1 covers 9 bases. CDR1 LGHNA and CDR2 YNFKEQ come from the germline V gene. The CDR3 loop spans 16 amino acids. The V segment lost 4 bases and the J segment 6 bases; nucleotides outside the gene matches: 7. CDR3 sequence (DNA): TGTGCCAGCAGCCCGGGACAGGGAGGCGGTAATTCACCCCTCCACTTT. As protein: CASSPGQGGGNSPLHF.

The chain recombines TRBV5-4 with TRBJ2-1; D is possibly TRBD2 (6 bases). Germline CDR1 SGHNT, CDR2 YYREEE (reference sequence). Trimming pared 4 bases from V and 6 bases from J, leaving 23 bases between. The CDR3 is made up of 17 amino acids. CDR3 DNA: TGTGCCAGCAGCCCCGGTAACGGCGGGGCCCGGCCCAATGAGCAGTTCTTC. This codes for CASSPGNGGARPNEQFF.

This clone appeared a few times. The DNA of the CDR3 is TGTGCCAGCAGTGAAGGCAGGGGGCACACCGGGGAGCTGTTTTTT. Amino acid sequence: CASSEGRGHTGELFF. The V call is TRBV2, the J call TRBJ2-2; 8 nucleotides line up with TRBD1. CDR3 length: 15 residues. After removal of 1 base from V and 3 bases from J, the junction contained 1 base not matched to a gene. Per germline, CDR1 SNHLY and CDR2 FYNNEI.

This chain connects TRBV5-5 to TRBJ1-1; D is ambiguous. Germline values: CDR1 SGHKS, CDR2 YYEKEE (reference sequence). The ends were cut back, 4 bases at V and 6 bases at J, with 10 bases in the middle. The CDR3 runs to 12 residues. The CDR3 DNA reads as TGTGCCAGCAGCCCGGGGAAGGCTGAAGCTTTCTTT. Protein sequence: CASSPGKAEAFF.

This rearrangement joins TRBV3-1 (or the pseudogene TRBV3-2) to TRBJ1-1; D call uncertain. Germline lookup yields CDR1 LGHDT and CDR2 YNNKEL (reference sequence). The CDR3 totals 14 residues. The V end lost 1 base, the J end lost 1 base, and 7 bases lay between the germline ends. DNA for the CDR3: TGTGCCAGCAGCCAAGGAGGCAGGAACACTGAAGCTTTCTTT. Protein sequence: CASSQGGRNTEAFF.

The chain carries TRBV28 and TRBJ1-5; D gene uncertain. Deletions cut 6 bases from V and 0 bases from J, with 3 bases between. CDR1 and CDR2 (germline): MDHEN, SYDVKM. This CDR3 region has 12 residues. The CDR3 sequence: CASRYSNQPQHF. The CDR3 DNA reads TGTGCCAGCAGATATAGCAATCAGCCCCAGCATTTT.

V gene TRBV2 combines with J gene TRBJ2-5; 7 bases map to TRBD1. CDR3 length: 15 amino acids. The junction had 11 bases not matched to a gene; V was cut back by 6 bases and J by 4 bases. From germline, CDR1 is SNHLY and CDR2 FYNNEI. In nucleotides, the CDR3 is TGTGCCAGCAGCGAAAGAGTGGACAGGACAGAGACCCAGTACTTC. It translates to CASSERVDRTETQYF. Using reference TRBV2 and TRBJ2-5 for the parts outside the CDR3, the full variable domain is EPEVTQTPSHQVTQMGQEVILRCVPISNHLYFYWYRQILGQKVEFLVSFYNNEISEKSEIFDDQFSVERPDGSNFTLKIRSTKLEDSAMYFCASSERVDRTETQYFGPGTRLLVL.

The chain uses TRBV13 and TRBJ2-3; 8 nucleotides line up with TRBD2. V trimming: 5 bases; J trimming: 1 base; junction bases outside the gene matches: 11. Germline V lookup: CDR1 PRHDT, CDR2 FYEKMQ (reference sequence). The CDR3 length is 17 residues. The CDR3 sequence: CASSAGALAAGTDTQYF. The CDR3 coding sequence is TGTGCCAGCAGCGCGGGGGCACTAGCGGCAGGCACAGATACGCAGTATTTT.

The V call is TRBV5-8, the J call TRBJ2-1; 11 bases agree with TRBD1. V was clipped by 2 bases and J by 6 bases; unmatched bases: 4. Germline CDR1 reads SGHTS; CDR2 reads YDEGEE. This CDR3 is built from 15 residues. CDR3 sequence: CASSFWTGGSNEQFF. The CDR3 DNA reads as TGTGCCAGCAGCTTTTGGACAGGGGGCTCCAATGAGCAGTTCTTC. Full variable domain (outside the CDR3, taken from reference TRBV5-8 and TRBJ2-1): EAGVTQSPTHLIKTRGQQATLRCSPISGHTSVYWYQQALGLGLQFLLWYDEGEERNRGNFPPRFSGRQFPNYSSELNVNALELEDSALYLCASSFWTGGSNEQFFGPGTRLTVL.

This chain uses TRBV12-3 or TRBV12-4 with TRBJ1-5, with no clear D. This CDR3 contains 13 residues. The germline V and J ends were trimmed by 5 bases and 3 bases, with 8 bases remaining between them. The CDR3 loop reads CASSPRDNQPQHF. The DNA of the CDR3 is TGTGCCAGCAGTCCGAGAGACAATCAGCCCCAGCATTTT.

CDR3 residues: CASSQGLADTDTQYF. In DNA, the CDR3 is TGTGCCAGCAGTCAAGGACTAGCGGACACAGATACGCAGTATTTT. The J gene is TRBJ2-3, the V gene TRBV6-2 or TRBV6-3, with TRBD2 matching over 10 bases. The V gene's germline CDR1 is MNHEY and CDR2 SVGEGT. Trimming took 5 bases from V and 2 from J; bases not matched to a gene: 4. The CDR3 covers 15 residues.

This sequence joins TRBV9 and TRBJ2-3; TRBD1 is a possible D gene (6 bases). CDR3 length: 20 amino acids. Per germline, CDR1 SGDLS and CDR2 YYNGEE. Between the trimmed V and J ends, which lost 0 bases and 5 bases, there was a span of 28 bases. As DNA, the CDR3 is TGTGCCAGCAGCGTAGAAAGTCTAACCGGGGTAGGGGGTCTGGTAGATACGCAGTATTTT. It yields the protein CASSVESLTGVGGLVDTQYF.

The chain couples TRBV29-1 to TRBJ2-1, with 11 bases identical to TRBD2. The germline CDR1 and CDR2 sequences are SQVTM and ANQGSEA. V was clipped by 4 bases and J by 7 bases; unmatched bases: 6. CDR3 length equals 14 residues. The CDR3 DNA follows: TGCAGCGTTGGGTTAGCGGGAGGGGGGAATGAGCAGTTCTTC. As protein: CSVGLAGGGNEQFF.

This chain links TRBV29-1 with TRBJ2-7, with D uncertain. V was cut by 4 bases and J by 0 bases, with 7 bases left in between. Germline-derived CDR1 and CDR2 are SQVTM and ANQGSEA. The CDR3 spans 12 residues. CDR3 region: CSVGDSSYEQYF. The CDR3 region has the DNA TGCAGCGTTGGAGATAGCTCCTACGAGCAGTACTTC.

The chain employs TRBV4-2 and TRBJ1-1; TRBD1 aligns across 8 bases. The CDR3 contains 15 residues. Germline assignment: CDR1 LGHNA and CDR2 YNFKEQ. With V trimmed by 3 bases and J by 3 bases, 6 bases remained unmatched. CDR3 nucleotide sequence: TGTGCCAGCAGCCAGGACGGGACAGGTGACACTGAAGCTTTCTTT. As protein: CASSQDGTGDTEAFF.

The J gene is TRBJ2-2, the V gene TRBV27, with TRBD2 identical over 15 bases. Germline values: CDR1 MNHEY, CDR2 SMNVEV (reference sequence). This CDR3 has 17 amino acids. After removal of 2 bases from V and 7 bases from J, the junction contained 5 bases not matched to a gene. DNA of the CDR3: TGTGCCAGCAGTTTACCCAGGACTAGCGGGAGGGTCGGGGAGCTGTTTTTT. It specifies CASSLPRTSGRVGELFF.

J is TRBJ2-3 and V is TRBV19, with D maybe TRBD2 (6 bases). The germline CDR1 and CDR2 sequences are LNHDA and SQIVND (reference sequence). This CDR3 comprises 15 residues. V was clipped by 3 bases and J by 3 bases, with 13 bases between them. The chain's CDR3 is CASSMGGIETDTQYF. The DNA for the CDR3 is TGTGCCAGTAGTATGGGGGGAATTGAGACAGATACGCAGTATTTT.

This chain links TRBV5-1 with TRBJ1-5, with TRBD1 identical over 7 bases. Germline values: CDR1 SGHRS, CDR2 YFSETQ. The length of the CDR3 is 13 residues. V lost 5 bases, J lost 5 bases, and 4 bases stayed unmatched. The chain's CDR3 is CASRQGPYQPQHF. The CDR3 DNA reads TGCGCCAGCAGACAGGGGCCCTATCAGCCCCAGCATTTT.

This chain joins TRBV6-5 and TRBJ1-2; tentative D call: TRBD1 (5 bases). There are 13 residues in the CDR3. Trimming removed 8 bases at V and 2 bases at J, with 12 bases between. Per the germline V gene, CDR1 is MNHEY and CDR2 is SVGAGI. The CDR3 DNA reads TGTGCCAGCTGGGGGGGAGGGAACTATGGCTACACCTTC. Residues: CASWGGGNYGYTF.

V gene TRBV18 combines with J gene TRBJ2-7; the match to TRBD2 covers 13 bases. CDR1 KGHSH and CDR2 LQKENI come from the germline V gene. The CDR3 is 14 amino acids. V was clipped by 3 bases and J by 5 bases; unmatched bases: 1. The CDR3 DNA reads TGTGCCAGCTCACCCGGGACTAGCGGGAACGAGCAGTACTTC. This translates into CASSPGTSGNEQYF. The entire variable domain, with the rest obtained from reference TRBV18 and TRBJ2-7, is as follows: NAGVMQNPRHLVRRRGQEARLRCSPMKGHSHVYWYRQLPEEGLKFMVYLQKENIIDESGMPKERFSAEFPKEGPSILRIQQVVRGDSAAYFCASSPGTSGNEQYFGPGTRLTVT.

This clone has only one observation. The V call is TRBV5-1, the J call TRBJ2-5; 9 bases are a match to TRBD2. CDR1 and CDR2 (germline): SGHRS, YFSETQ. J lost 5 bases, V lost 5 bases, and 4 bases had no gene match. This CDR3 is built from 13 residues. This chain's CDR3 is CASRTSGDETQYF. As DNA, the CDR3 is TGCGCCAGCAGGACTAGCGGCGACGAGACCCAGTACTTC.

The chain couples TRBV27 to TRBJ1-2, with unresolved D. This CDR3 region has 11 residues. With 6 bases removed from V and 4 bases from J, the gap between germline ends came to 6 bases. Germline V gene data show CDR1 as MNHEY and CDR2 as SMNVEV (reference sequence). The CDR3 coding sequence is TGTGCCAGCAGCGCAGGCTATGGCTACACCTTC. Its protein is CASSAGYGYTF.

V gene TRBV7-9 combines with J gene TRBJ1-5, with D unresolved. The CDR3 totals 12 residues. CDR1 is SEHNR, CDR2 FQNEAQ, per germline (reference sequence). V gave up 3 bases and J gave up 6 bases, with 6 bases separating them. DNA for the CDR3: TGTGCCAGCAGCTTCTCCCCTCAGCCCCAGCATTTT. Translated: CASSFSPQPQHF. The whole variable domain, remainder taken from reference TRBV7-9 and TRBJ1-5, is DTGVSQNPRHKITKRGQNVTFRCDPISEHNRLYWYRQTLGQGPEFLTYFQNEAQLEKSRLLSDRFSAERPKGSFSTLEIQRTEQGDSAMYLCASSFSPQPQHFGDGTRLSIL.

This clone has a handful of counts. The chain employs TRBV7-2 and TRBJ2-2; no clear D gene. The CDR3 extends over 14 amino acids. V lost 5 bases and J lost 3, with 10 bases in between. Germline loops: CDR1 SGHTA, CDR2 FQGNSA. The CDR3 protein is CASSPYSYTGELFF. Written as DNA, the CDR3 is TGTGCCAGCAGCCCTTATTCCTACACCGGGGAGCTGTTTTTT.

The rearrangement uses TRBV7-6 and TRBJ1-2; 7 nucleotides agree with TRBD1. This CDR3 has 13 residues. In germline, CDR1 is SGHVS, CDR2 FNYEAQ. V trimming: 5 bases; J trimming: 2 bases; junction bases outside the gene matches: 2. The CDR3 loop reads CASSKTGNYGYTF. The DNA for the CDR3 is TGTGCCAGCAGCAAGACAGGGAACTATGGCTACACCTTC.

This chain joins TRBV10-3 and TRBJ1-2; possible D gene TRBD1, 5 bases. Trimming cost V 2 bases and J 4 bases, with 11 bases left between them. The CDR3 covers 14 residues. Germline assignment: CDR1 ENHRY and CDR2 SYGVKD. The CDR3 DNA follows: TGTGCCATCAGTGAGGCCGGGACTGGCTATGGCTACACCTTC. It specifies CAISEAGTGYGYTF.